Below, 11 T cell receptor beta chains from the same sample are listed, as sequenced in a study of cytomegalovirus exposure and HLA in healthy donors (dated by TCRdb to about 2017). The method was the immunoSEQ multiplex PCR assay. For the multiplex PCR, a mixture combining 60 forward primers for TCR Vbeta segments and 13 reverse primers for TCR Jbeta segments was used. In its TCRdb copy, this immuneACCESS table keeps in-frame sequences only and misses some clones. Where compared with another copy, unresolved V genes explain less than half of these, and the others have no known cause. The sample includes 150,000 to 200,000 clones, with around 82% observed a single time. Clones ranked in the top ten supply around 1.9% of the sample. Material: PBMCs. These receptors were taken from a man between 18 and 29 years old in good health and CMV-seronegative.

The chain employs TRBV10-1 and TRBJ1-2; TRBD1 matches 8 bases. Looked up from germline, CDR1 is WNHNN and CDR2 is SYGVQD (reference sequence). This CDR3 has 15 residues. Trimming removed 0 bases from V and 7 bases from J; junction bases left unmatched: 7. CDR3 region: CASSESQGALSGYTF. The CDR3 region has the DNA TGCGCCAGCAGTGAGTCGCAGGGGGCATTGAGTGGCTACACCTTC.

This chain uses TRBV5-8 with TRBJ2-7, with D maybe TRBD1 (6 bases). Germline values: CDR1 SGHTS, CDR2 YDEGEE. The length of the CDR3 is 16 residues. Trimming left V 0 bases short and J 3 bases short, with 16 bases between. The CDR3 sequence: CASSLAVVGAVYEQYF. CDR3 DNA: TGTGCCAGCAGCTTGGCCGTGGTGGGGGCGGTCTACGAGCAGTACTTC.

This clone was counted only a few times. This rearrangement joins TRBV6-5 to TRBJ2-1; D ambiguous. The germline gives CDR1 MNHEY, CDR2 SVGAGI. The CDR3 sequence is 14 residues long. The V gene lost 0 bases and the J gene lost 6 bases, with 9 bases spanning the gap. The CDR3 DNA reads TGTGCCAGCAGTTACTCCCGTACCAGCAATGAGCAGTTCTTC. It yields the protein CASSYSRTSNEQFF.

The rearrangement uses TRBV18 and TRBJ2-5; D perhaps matches TRBD2 (5 bases). The V end lost 0 bases, the J end lost 8 bases, and 22 bases lay between the germline ends. The germline V gene encodes CDR1 KGHSH and CDR2 LQKENI. This CDR3 has 17 amino acids. The CDR3 reads CASSPPLEQSGKGTQYF. The CDR3 DNA sequence: TGTGCCAGCTCACCACCGCTGGAGCAGTCGGGGAAGGGAACCCAGTACTTC.

The V gene is TRBV7-8, the J gene TRBJ1-2, with TRBD1 matching over 9 bases. This CDR3 is 16 amino acids long. The trim removed 1 base at V and 4 bases at J, leaving 7 bases unmatched. Germline V gene data show CDR1 as SGHVS and CDR2 as FQNEAQ. The CDR3 DNA sequence: TGTGCCAGCAGCTTAGACCCGGGACAGGGAGGCTATGGCTACACCTTC. Its translation is CASSLDPGQGGYGYTF.

DNA of the CDR3: TGTGCCAGCTCCAGGGCCCTGGTTAATGAGCAGTTCTTC. It translates to CASSRALVNEQFF. The V call is TRBV11-2, the J call TRBJ2-1; possible D gene TRBD1, 5 bases. CDR1 and CDR2 (germline): SGHAT, FQNNGV. The ends were cut back, 8 bases at V and 7 bases at J, with 15 bases in the middle. The CDR3 runs to 13 residues. Variable domain in full (rest from reference TRBV11-2 and TRBJ2-1): EAGVAQSPRYKIIEKRQSVAFWCNPISGHATLYWYQQILGQGPKLLIQFQNNGVVDDSQLPKDRFSAERLKGVDSTLKIQPAKLEDSAVYLCASSRALVNEQFFGPGTRLTVL.

The table lists this clone with a count of one. The chain has TRBV4-1 and TRBJ1-4; 8 nucleotides match TRBD1. The J segment lost 8 bases and the V segment lost 3 bases, leaving 11 bases of the junction unmatched. The V gene's germline CDR1 is MGHRA and CDR2 YSYEKL. The CDR3 spans 16 residues. CDR3 region: CASSHYSGQEGEKLFF. CDR3 coding DNA: TGCGCCAGCAGCCACTATTCGGGACAGGAGGGAGAAAAACTGTTTTTT.

CDR3 sequence (DNA): TGTGCCGGGGCCCTCCTACAGGGGGCGTACGAGCAGTACTTC. It yields the protein CAGALLQGAYEQYF. This chain connects TRBV2 to TRBJ2-7; 9 nucleotides align to TRBD1. The junction had 12 bases not matched to a gene; V was cut back by 11 bases and J by 4 bases. This CDR3 has 14 residues. Germline V gene data show CDR1 as SNHLY and CDR2 as FYNNEI.

This chain connects TRBV4-2 to TRBJ1-5; 7 bases fit TRBD1. With V trimmed by 2 bases and J by 7 bases, 8 bases remained unmatched. Germline CDR1 reads LGHNA; CDR2 reads YNFKEQ. The CDR3 covers 15 residues. The CDR3, as DNA: TGTGCCAGCAGCCAACTCGACAGGGAAAGGCAGCCCCAGCATTTT. This translates into CASSQLDRERQPQHF.

The chain carries TRBV18 and TRBJ1-1; the match to TRBD1 covers 12 bases. Germline V gives CDR1 KGHSH, CDR2 LQKENI. The CDR3 spans 17 residues. V was clipped by 0 bases and J by 5 bases; unmatched bases: 7. The CDR3 bases are TGTGCCAGCTCACCACCGGGACAGGGGGCTGGGAGGACTGAAGCTTTCTTT. Amino acids: CASSPPGQGAGRTEAFF.

V is TRBV5-6 and J is TRBJ2-3, with TRBD2 as a possible D gene (5 bases). There are 12 residues in the CDR3. V lost 2 bases to trimming and J lost 6 bases, with 7 bases between them. Germline CDR1 SGHDT, CDR2 YYEEEE. The CDR3 DNA reads as TGTGCCAGCAGCTTAAGAGGGGATACGCAGTATTTT. Translating it yields CASSLRGDTQYF.